A single sample is the source of the 9 T cell receptor beta chains below, sequenced in a study of CD8 T cells in ankylosing spondylitis. Via MiXCR, TCRdb re-called the 5' RACE reads, giving one row per CDR3 protein. The data contain around 160,000 distinct CDR3 sequences, around a tenth of them singletons. The sequencing sample was made of blood, either unsorted or a sorted T cell fraction (not recorded which). These TCRs come from a male donor with ankylosing spondylitis or in good health (not recorded which).

This clonotype occurred many times. The chain is built from TRBV27 and TRBJ2-3; TRBD2 agrees at 10 bases. The CDR3 contains 17 residues. Germline assignment: CDR1 MNHEY and CDR2 SMNVEV (reference sequence). V trimming: 1 base; J trimming: 2 bases; junction bases outside the gene matches: 6. The CDR3 loop reads CASSLYLAGALTDTQYF. For the CDR3, the DNA is TGTGCCAGCAGTTTATACCTAGCGGGGGCCCTCACAGATACGCAGTATTTT.

This clonotype was counted at least ten times. V gene TRBV27 combines with J gene TRBJ1-6; no clear D. The germline gives CDR1 MNHEY, CDR2 SMNVEV (reference sequence). CDR3 size: 15 residues. Trimming took 6 bases from V and 7 from J, leaving 16 bases between them. The chain's CDR3 is CASRPTSPGNSPLHF. CDR3 DNA: TGTGCCAGCAGACCGACCTCCCCCGGGAATTCACCCCTCCACTTT.

The chain recombines TRBV5-6 with TRBJ1-5; D perhaps matches TRBD1 (6 bases). This CDR3 spans 17 amino acids. Trimming removed 2 bases at V and 2 bases at J, with 17 bases between. Germline-derived CDR1 and CDR2 are SGHDT and YYEEEE. This CDR3 reads CASSLGQGYSGNQPQHF. The CDR3 DNA reads as TGTGCCAGCAGCTTAGGGCAGGGGTATTCGGGCAATCAGCCCCAGCATTTT.

This rearrangement joins TRBV11-2 to TRBJ1-6, with TRBD1 matching 8 bases. CDR1 and CDR2 (germline): SGHAT, FQNNGV. V gave up 5 bases and J gave up 7 bases; unmatched junction bases: 16. The CDR3 extends over 18 amino acids. CDR3 sequence reads: CASSVWDRLTIKNSPLHF. As DNA, the CDR3 is TGTGCCAGCAGCGTATGGGACAGGTTAACGATTAAGAATTCACCCCTCCACTTT.

This clonotype was observed many times. The rearrangement uses TRBV20-1 and TRBJ2-5; 12 bases are shared with TRBD1. V was pared by 7 bases and J by 0 bases, with 9 bases of the junction left unmatched. This CDR3 has 16 amino acids. CDR1 and CDR2 (germline): DFQATT, SNEGSKA (reference sequence). As DNA, the CDR3 is TGCAGTGGAGAAAAGGGACAGGGGGCTGACCAAGAGACCCAGTACTTC. Translating gives CSGEKGQGADQETQYF.

In this sample, this clonotype turned up a few times. The chain employs TRBV30 and TRBJ2-5; D gene ambiguous. Per the germline V gene, CDR1 is GTSNPN and CDR2 is SVGIG (reference sequence). Trimming removed 2 bases at V and 5 bases at J, with 18 bases between. This CDR3 is built from 15 residues. CDR3 sequence (DNA): TGTGCCTGGAGTCTAACCTTAACCCCCCAGGAGACCCAGTACTTC. Its protein product is CAWSLTLTPQETQYF.

The table lists this clonotype with a few counts. The chain is built from TRBV7-2 and TRBJ1-1, with D perhaps matching TRBD1 (6 bases). Between the trimmed V and J ends, which lost 3 bases and 4 bases, there was a span of 15 bases. This CDR3 region has 15 residues. The germline CDR1 and CDR2 sequences are SGHTA and FQGNSA. The CDR3, as DNA: TGTGCCAGCAGCTTCTCGTCGAGGGGGTCCACTGAAGCTTTCTTT. Encoded protein: CASSFSSRGSTEAFF.

The rearrangement uses TRBV15 and TRBJ2-7, with 11 bases aligning to TRBD1. The CDR3 covers 17 residues. Trimming removed 2 bases from V and 5 bases from J; junction bases left unmatched: 11. Per germline, CDR1 LNHNV and CDR2 YYDKDF (reference sequence). CDR3 sequence (DNA): TGTGCCACCAGCAGAAATAGGTGGACAGGGGGCACCCACGAGCAGTACTTC. As protein: CATSRNRWTGGTHEQYF.

About this clonotype itself: A much larger clone differs by one base, so this may be a read error. The chain recombines TRBV20-1 with TRBJ2-6; D might be TRBD1 (7 bases). The CDR3 loop spans 15 amino acids. The germline CDR1 and CDR2 sequences are DFQATT and SNEGSKA (reference sequence). CDR3 DNA sequence: TGCGCCCTTCCCAAGACAGGGACTGGGGCCAACATCCTGACTTTC. This translates into CALPKTGTGANILTF.